Listed below are T cell receptor beta chains from one sample, sequenced in a study of T cell repertoires in cytomegalovirus infection. Each CDR3 protein is one row after TCRdb ran MiXCR on the reads. The sample consists of about 700,000 distinct CDR3 sequences, around 35% of them appearing once. For these receptors, no antigen is known. This sample comprised cultured PBMCs, obtained from culture after CMV antigen stimulation. The receptors derive from a human donor in good health (CMV status not recorded). Some clones in this sample may be carry-over from other donors' samples. The CDR3 runs from the conserved cysteine through the conserved F or W. Fields, in order: J gene, CDR3 length, V gene, clone size, CDR3 protein. Clone size appears in some rows only: once, few, many, or a class for an expanded clone.

J gene: TRBJ1-2
CDR3 length: 12
V gene: TRBV12-5
clone size: few
CDR3 protein: CASASGGQGYTF

J gene: TRBJ2-7
CDR3 length: 13
V gene: TRBV7-4
clone size: .
CDR3 protein: CASSPPGWGERYF

J gene: TRBJ2-6
CDR3 length: 14
V gene: TRBV7-2
clone size: many
CDR3 protein: CASSTRQGINVLTF

J gene: TRBJ2-1
CDR3 length: 14
V gene: TRBV20-1
clone size: .
CDR3 protein: CSPLGGPSYNEQFF

J gene: TRBJ2-3
CDR3 length: 17
V gene: TRBV7-8
clone size: .
CDR3 protein: CASSLPRDGPSTDTQYF

J gene: TRBJ1-2
CDR3 length: 16
V gene: TRBV7-8
clone size: few
CDR3 protein: CASTKNRESSNYGYTF

J gene: TRBJ2-1
CDR3 length: 12
V gene: TRBV20-1
clone size: few
CDR3 protein: CSATTDSNEQFF

J gene: TRBJ2-5
CDR3 length: 16
V gene: TRBV23-1
clone size: .
CDR3 protein: CASTPKLRDGRKTQYF

J gene: TRBJ2-3
CDR3 length: 10
V gene: TRBV7-2
clone size: few
CDR3 protein: CASRADTQYF

J gene: TRBJ1-1
CDR3 length: 14
V gene: TRBV7-2
clone size: .
CDR3 protein: CASSSIQGAGEAFF

J gene: TRBJ2-5
CDR3 length: 13
V gene: TRBV6-1
clone size: .
CDR3 protein: CASSLTSAKTQYF

J gene: TRBJ1-5
CDR3 length: 13
V gene: TRBV7-9
clone size: .
CDR3 protein: CASSTPGGKPQHF

J gene: TRBJ1-2
CDR3 length: 13
V gene: TRBV5-6
clone size: few
CDR3 protein: CASSSGGSDGYTF

J gene: TRBJ2-1
CDR3 length: 13
V gene: TRBV5-3
clone size: .
CDR3 protein: CASSFGAPGEQFF

J gene: TRBJ1-5
CDR3 length: 17
V gene: TRBV7-2
clone size: many
CDR3 protein: CASSSSYRGYSNQPQHF

J gene: TRBJ2-1
CDR3 length: 16
V gene: TRBV5-4
clone size: .
CDR3 protein: CASSVSYRSSYNEQFF

J gene: TRBJ2-1
CDR3 length: 12
V gene: TRBV6-8
clone size: .
CDR3 protein: CASSTRPNEQFF

J gene: TRBJ2-1
CDR3 length: 12
V gene: TRBV3-1
clone size: .
CDR3 protein: CASSQGNRGQFF

J gene: TRBJ1-1
CDR3 length: 14
V gene: TRBV18
clone size: .
CDR3 protein: CASSPRGLSTEAFF